This is a list of T cell receptor beta chains from one sample in a study of CD8 T cells in ankylosing spondylitis. TCRdb redid the calling of the 5' RACE reads with MiXCR, one entry per CDR3 protein. The data hold roughly 120,000 distinct CDR3 sequences, with roughly 13% observed a single time. Sample: blood, either unsorted or a sorted T cell fraction (not recorded which). The receptors come from a female donor with ankylosing spondylitis or in good health (not recorded which). Each CDR3 is given with its conserved first and last residue. D genes are given only for firm matches. Rows give clone size only sometimes, using once, few, many, or a class for an expanded clone.

size	D	J	V	DNA	CDR3
NA	NA	TRBJ2-7	TRBV12-3/TRBV12-4	TGTGCCAGCAGACCCTCTTGGGGGGTCGGCGAGCAGTACTTC	CASRPSWGVGEQYF
few	TRBD2	TRBJ2-1	TRBV20-1	TGCAGTGCTAACCCGGGGACTAGAAGCGGAAATGAGCAGTTCTTC	CSANPGTRSGNEQFF
once	NA	TRBJ2-5	TRBV20-1	TGCAGTGCCGAACCCCAGTCACAGAGAGAGACCCAGTACTTC	CSAEPQSQRETQYF
many	NA	TRBJ1-1	TRBV5-1	TGCGCCAGCAGCGTCGAGGTATCTCACACTGAAGCTTTCTTT	CASSVEVSHTEAFF
NA	NA	TRBJ1-5	TRBV20-1	TGCAGTGCCACCGACCGGCCTAGCAATCAGCCCCAGCATTTT	CSATDRPSNQPQHF
NA	NA	TRBJ2-1	TRBV5-6	TGTGCCAGCAGCTTTAAGTGGAATGAGCAGTTCTTC	CASSFKWNEQFF
few	NA	TRBJ1-3	TRBV3-1	TGTGCCAGCAGCCAAGACCAGGGAAAAGGAAACACCATATATTTT	CASSQDQGKGNTIYF
few	TRBD1	TRBJ2-7	TRBV28	TGTGCCAGCAGTCTTCGGACAGGAGAGTCCTACGAGCAGTACTTC	CASSLRTGESYEQYF
few	TRBD2	TRBJ2-1	TRBV6-5	TGTGCCAGCAGTTTAGCTAGCGGGAGGCCGAGCTCCTACAATGAGCAGTTCTTC	CASSLASGRPSSYNEQFF
many	TRBD1	TRBJ2-3	TRBV7-3	TGTGCCAGCAGCTTAATGGGACAGGCAAGCACAGATACGCAGTATTTT	CASSLMGQASTDTQYF
many	NA	TRBJ1-5	TRBV27	TGTGCCAGCAGTTTATGGGGAAATCAGCCCCAGCATTTT	CASSLWGNQPQHF
NA	NA	TRBJ2-3	TRBV29-1	TGCAGCATCCGGACGGACGATACGCAGTATTTT	CSIRTDDTQYF
few	TRBD2	TRBJ2-1	TRBV7-2	TGTGCCAGCAGCTTAGGGTCGGGACTAATAGGGGATGAGCAGTTCTTC	CASSLGSGLIGDEQFF
many	NA	TRBJ2-7	TRBV29-1	TGCAGCGTGAAATACCTGGGAGGATCCTCCTACGAGCAGTACTTC	CSVKYLGGSSYEQYF
NA	NA	TRBJ2-7	TRBV29-1	TGCAGCGGTACCGCGGGACTCTCATCGGGGGAGCAGTACTTC	CSGTAGLSSGEQYF
few	TRBD1	TRBJ1-2	TRBV12-3/TRBV12-4	TGTGCCAGCAGTCTAGGACAGGGGGCAGAAACCTTC	CASSLGQGAETF
NA	NA	TRBJ2-7	TRBV3-1	TGTGCCAGCAGCCAAGATTATACCTACGAGCAGTACTTC	CASSQDYTYEQYF
few	TRBD2	TRBJ2-7	TRBV6-5	TGTGCCAGCAGTTACTCATCTAGCGGGAGCTACGAGCAGTACTTC	CASSYSSSGSYEQYF
many	NA	TRBJ1-1	TRBV27	TGTGCCAGCAGTTTAGGGGTCGTCGCCATGAACACTGAAGCTTTCTTT	CASSLGVVAMNTEAFF
many	TRBD2	TRBJ2-2	TRBV5-1	TGCGCCAGCAGCCCCCGGGTAGCGGGACGTCTGAACACCGGGGAGCTGTTTTTT	CASSPRVAGRLNTGELFF
few	NA	TRBJ2-3	TRBV27	TGTGCCAGCAGTCCCCTCGGTAGGGCGAACACAGATACGCAGTATTTT	CASSPLGRANTDTQYF
many	TRBD2	TRBJ2-3	TRBV20-1	TGCAGTGCTAGAGTAGCGGGAGGGGGAGATACGCAGTATTTT	CSARVAGGGDTQYF
NA	TRBD2	TRBJ2-1	TRBV23-1	TGCGCCAGCAGTCAGGGGACTAGCGGAACTCAAAGGGATGAGCAGTTCTTC	CASSQGTSGTQRDEQFF
many	TRBD1	TRBJ1-1	TRBV7-9	TGTGCCAGCAGCGAACAGGGGGATTCTTTCTTT	CASSEQGDSFF
many	NA	TRBJ2-7	TRBV3-1	TGTGCCAGCAGCCCCCGTACCTACGAGCAGTACTTC	CASSPRTYEQYF
NA	TRBD1	TRBJ1-1	TRBV27	TGTGCCAGCAGTCCTCCGGGACAGGGGGCAGCAGGCACTGAAGCTTTCTTT	CASSPPGQGAAGTEAFF
few	NA	TRBJ2-2	TRBV5-1	TGCGCCAGCAGCTTGGCCCCAGGCGCGAACACCGGGGAGCTGTTTTTT	CASSLAPGANTGELFF
many	NA	TRBJ2-4	TRBV7-2	TGTGCCAGCAGCTTAGGGCAGAATCTAGCCAAAAACATTCAGTACTTC	CASSLGQNLAKNIQYF
NA	NA	TRBJ2-1	TRBV6-4	TGTGCCAGCAGTCGGGAGCAAGGTTATGAGCAGTTCTTC	CASSREQGYEQFF
many	NA	TRBJ1-6	TRBV4-2	TGTGCCAGCAGCCAAGCGCAGGGCTCCTATAATTCACCCCTCCACTTT	CASSQAQGSYNSPLHF
many	TRBD1	TRBJ1-3	TRBV20-1	TGCAGTGCCGGCCGTGGGGACAGGGCCACGTTCTCTGGAAACACCATATATTTT	CSAGRGDRATFSGNTIYF
many	TRBD2	TRBJ2-1	TRBV20-1	TGCAGTGCTAGCGGGAGGGCCAACAATGAGCAGTTCTTC	CSASGRANNEQFF
NA	NA	TRBJ2-7	TRBV10-3	TGTGCCATCAGTGGTTCGGCTAACTCCTACGAGCAGTACTTC	CAISGSANSYEQYF
NA	TRBD1	TRBJ2-3	TRBV12-3/TRBV12-4	TGTGCCAGCGGAAACAGGGGGACTGACCTCACAGATACGCAGTATTTT	CASGNRGTDLTDTQYF
many	NA	TRBJ1-2	TRBV29-1	TGCAGCGCCTCAAGATCGGGCACCTTC	CSASRSGTF
NA	TRBD1	TRBJ1-5	TRBV6-1	TGTGCCAGCAGAAGATCAACAGGGGTGGGTCAGCCCCAGCATTTT	CASRRSTGVGQPQHF
NA	NA	TRBJ1-1	TRBV12-5	TGTGCTAGTTGTTCCCAGGGGACTGAAGCTTTCTTT	CASCSQGTEAFF
many	NA	TRBJ1-1	TRBV7-2	TGTGCCAGCAGCACGGACATAGGCGGGAACACTGAAGCTTTCTTT	CASSTDIGGNTEAFF
NA	TRBD2	TRBJ2-1	TRBV20-1	TGCAGTGCCTCGAGCGGGGGGCAAGGAAATGAGCAGTTCTTC	CSASSGGQGNEQFF
many	TRBD2	TRBJ2-3	TRBV27	TGTGCCAGCCATGGGACTAGCGGATATACGCAGTATTTT	CASHGTSGYTQYF
many	TRBD1	TRBJ2-3	TRBV20-1	TGCAGTGCCCGGACAGGCAGCACAGATACGCAGTATTTT	CSARTGSTDTQYF
many	TRBD2	TRBJ2-7	TRBV30	TGTGCCTGGAGTACGGGGGGTTTCGCCTACGAGCAGTACTTC	CAWSTGGFAYEQYF